This TCR beta chain was documented in a study of shared clonotypes between healthy human individuals. Study-wide points: It was anticipated that sequencing depth would influence how many clonotypes donors shared.

Assay: immunoSEQ multiplex PCR; the TCRdb copy retains only in-frame clones and omits some. The sample has roughly 2,500,000 clones; approximately 93% are singletons. With regard to this clone: What it binds is not known.

CDR1 is SGHRS and CDR2 is YFSETQ in the germline V gene. Germline trimming cut 3 bases from V and 7 bases from J; bases unmatched to any gene: 8. The CDR3 has 14 residues. V gene TRBV5-1 combines with J gene TRBJ1-2, with TRBD1 identical over 8 bases. The material sequenced was naive CD4+ T cells from PBMCs. Subset defined: CD45RA+ positively selected. This TCR came from a young man in good health. Some clones in this sample may be carry-over from other donors' samples. The DNA of the CDR3 is TGCGCCAGCAGCTCTCAGGGGGCGGATAGTGGCTACACCTTC. Protein: CASSSQGADSGYTF.